The next 7 T cell receptor beta chains were all read from a single sample in a study of blood T cell repertoires in COVID-19. Measured with immunoSEQ multiplex PCR; TCRdb has only the in-frame clones, and not every one. The data show nearly 300,000 clones, with approximately 89% seen just once and under 3% held by the top ten. Sequenced: PBMCs or T cells enriched from blood (not recorded which). The origin of the receptors is a woman aged 50 to 60 who had been exposed to COVID-19.

The chain is built from TRBV7-9 and TRBJ2-1; TRBD1 matches at 9 bases. V lost 2 bases to trimming and J lost 3 bases; unmatched junction nucleotides: 8. Per germline, CDR1 SEHNR and CDR2 FQNEAQ (reference sequence). The CDR3 extends over 17 amino acids. CDR3 sequence reads: CASSLFGWGQGYNEQFF. For the CDR3, the DNA is TGTGCCAGCAGCTTATTTGGGTGGGGACAGGGCTACAATGAGCAGTTCTTC.

This clone came up once. The CDR3: CASQTGWGTGELFF. The CDR3 DNA is TGTGCCAGCCAGACAGGGTGGGGCACCGGGGAGCTGTTTTTT. The genes are TRBV9 and TRBJ2-2, with 7 bases matching TRBD1. J gave up 4 bases and V 7 bases, and 7 bases lay outside the gene matches. The CDR3 runs to 14 residues. The germline gives CDR1 SGDLS, CDR2 YYNGEE.

This chain uses TRBV9 with TRBJ1-2; 8 bases are shared with TRBD1. The germline gives CDR1 SGDLS, CDR2 YYNGEE. With V trimmed by 3 bases and J by 7 bases, 5 bases remained unmatched. The CDR3 is 13 amino acids. The CDR3 DNA reads as TGTGCCAGCAGCGGACAGGGGCGCACTGGCTACACCTTC. Protein product: CASSGQGRTGYTF.

The chain carries TRBV28 and TRBJ2-5; perhaps TRBD2 as D (6 bases). Germline CDR1 is MDHEN and CDR2 is SYDVKM. CDR3 length: 14 residues. The germline V and J ends were trimmed by 1 base and 4 bases, with 10 bases remaining between them. The CDR3: CASSLFPGGETQYF. CDR3 DNA sequence: TGTGCCAGCAGTTTATTCCCCGGGGGAGAGACCCAGTACTTC.

The chain employs TRBV10-3 and TRBJ1-2; weak D call: TRBD1 (5 bases). The CDR3 has 16 residues. The V end was cut by 2 bases, the J end by 3 bases, with 16 bases between. Germline CDR1 ENHRY, CDR2 SYGVKD. CDR3 sequence (DNA): TGTGCCATCAGTGAGGGGGACTTCTCGGGATACTATGGCTACACCTTC. Translated, it gives CAISEGDFSGYYGYTF.

This chain joins TRBV6-2 or TRBV6-3 and TRBJ2-3; no clear D. The CDR3 is 15 residues long. In germline, CDR1 is MNHEY, CDR2 SVGEGT. V dropped 5 bases and J dropped 0 bases, with 12 bases sitting between them. This CDR3 reads CASSRLTFSTDTQYF. The CDR3 DNA sequence: TGTGCCAGCAGTCGTCTAACCTTTAGCACAGATACGCAGTATTTT.

The chain combines TRBV5-1 with TRBJ2-5; 14 nucleotides agree with TRBD2. V lost 4 bases to trimming and J lost 2 bases; unmatched junction nucleotides: 7. The CDR3 runs 17 residues. Germline V gene sequence: CDR1 SGHRS, CDR2 YFSETQ. The CDR3 DNA reads as TGCGCCAGCAGCCAAGGGACTAGCGGGGGTCTACAAGAGACCCAGTACTTC. Protein sequence: CASSQGTSGGLQETQYF.